This is a list of T cell receptor beta chains from one sample in a study of blood T cell repertoires in COVID-19. TCRdb's copy holds only in-frame clones and misses some; the assay was immunoSEQ multiplex PCR. The repertoire holds some 250,000 clones, with around four fifths as singletons. Sequencing was done on a sample of peripheral blood. The receptors here all came from a man between 40 and 49 years old with active or convalescent COVID-19. The CDR3 runs from the conserved cysteine through the conserved F or W. A D gene is named only where the DNA matches it firmly. Clone size is shown for a subset of rows, as once, few, many or a class of expanded clone.

v_gene: TRBV11-2
d_gene: TRBD1
abundance: .
j_gene: TRBJ1-5
CDR3nt: TGTGCCAGCAGCTTGACAGGGTCGGGGCAGCCCCAGCATTTT
CDR3aa: CASSLTGSGQPQHF

v_gene: TRBV4-2
d_gene: .
abundance: .
j_gene: TRBJ1-1
CDR3nt: TGTGCCAGCAGCCAATTGTTGGGGGCAGGAACTGAAGCTTTCTTT
CDR3aa: CASSQLLGAGTEAFF

v_gene: TRBV7-9
d_gene: TRBD1
abundance: .
j_gene: TRBJ2-1
CDR3nt: TGTGCCAGCAGCTTACCCGCCGGGACAGGGCACGATGAGCAGTTCTTC
CDR3aa: CASSLPAGTGHDEQFF

v_gene: TRBV6-6
d_gene: .
abundance: .
j_gene: TRBJ2-2
CDR3nt: TGTGCCAGCAGTTACGCAGGGGTGAACACCGGGGAGCTGTTTTTT
CDR3aa: CASSYAGVNTGELFF

v_gene: TRBV14
d_gene: .
abundance: .
j_gene: TRBJ2-1
CDR3nt: TGTGCCAGCAGCCGAGCAAGGTGGGTAGAGGGCTTCGATGAGCAGTTCTTC
CDR3aa: CASSRARWVEGFDEQFF

v_gene: TRBV6-5
d_gene: .
abundance: .
j_gene: TRBJ1-1
CDR3nt: TGTGCCAGCAGTTCTCCGAGGAGGGACACTGAAGCTTTCTTT
CDR3aa: CASSSPRRDTEAFF

v_gene: TRBV5-4
d_gene: TRBD1
abundance: .
j_gene: TRBJ1-2
CDR3nt: TGTGCCAGCAGCCCGGAGACAGGGCGAGGTGGCTACACCTTC
CDR3aa: CASSPETGRGGYTF

v_gene: TRBV6-5
d_gene: .
abundance: .
j_gene: TRBJ2-5
CDR3nt: TGTGCCAGTACGGCGGCGGGGGCCCAAGAGACCCAGTACTTC
CDR3aa: CASTAAGAQETQYF

v_gene: TRBV20-1
d_gene: .
abundance: .
j_gene: TRBJ2-5
CDR3nt: TGCAGTGCAGGGGCGGAGACCCAGTACTTC
CDR3aa: CSAGAETQYF

v_gene: TRBV5-1
d_gene: TRBD1
abundance: .
j_gene: TRBJ2-7
CDR3nt: TGCGCCAGCAGCTTCGGACAGGCCTCCTACGAGCAGTACTTC
CDR3aa: CASSFGQASYEQYF

v_gene: TRBV7-2
d_gene: TRBD1
abundance: .
j_gene: TRBJ1-6
CDR3nt: TGTGCCAGCAGCTTAGAGTTGCGGGACAGGAAATATTCACCCCTCCACTTT
CDR3aa: CASSLELRDRKYSPLHF

v_gene: TRBV7-6
d_gene: .
abundance: .
j_gene: TRBJ1-3
CDR3nt: TGTGCCAGCAGTTCGGCGGCGGCTCTCTCTGGAAACACCATATATTTT
CDR3aa: CASSSAAALSGNTIYF

v_gene: TRBV6-5
d_gene: TRBD1
abundance: .
j_gene: TRBJ1-2
CDR3nt: TGTGCCAGCAGTACCCGGGACAGGGGTGTCTATGGCTACACCTTC
CDR3aa: CASSTRDRGVYGYTF

v_gene: TRBV6-2/TRBV6-3
d_gene: .
abundance: .
j_gene: TRBJ2-7
CDR3nt: TGTGCCAGCAGTTACGACGAGAAGGGGGATGAGTACTTC
CDR3aa: CASSYDEKGDEYF

v_gene: TRBV6-5
d_gene: .
abundance: .
j_gene: TRBJ2-1
CDR3nt: TGTGCCAGCAGTTACAGTAGCAATGAGCAGTTCTTC
CDR3aa: CASSYSSNEQFF

v_gene: TRBV19
d_gene: .
abundance: once
j_gene: TRBJ1-3
CDR3nt: TGTGCCAGTAGTTTCACAGGCTCTGGAAACACCATATATTTT
CDR3aa: CASSFTGSGNTIYF

v_gene: TRBV6-5
d_gene: .
abundance: .
j_gene: TRBJ2-7
CDR3nt: TGTGCCAGCAGTCCCTCCATACTTACCTACGAGCAGTACTTC
CDR3aa: CASSPSILTYEQYF

v_gene: TRBV10-2
d_gene: TRBD1
abundance: .
j_gene: TRBJ1-2
CDR3nt: TGCGCCAGCAGGGGGGACAGGGGAGGAGGCGGCTACACCTTC
CDR3aa: CASRGDRGGGGYTF

v_gene: TRBV7-2
d_gene: .
abundance: .
j_gene: TRBJ1-5
CDR3nt: TGTGCCAGCAGCCCCACCCCCGCAGGGAACCAGCCCCAGCATTTT
CDR3aa: CASSPTPAGNQPQHF

v_gene: TRBV12-3/TRBV12-4
d_gene: .
abundance: .
j_gene: TRBJ1-5
CDR3nt: TGTGCCAGCAGCAGAGGGTTTGGTCAGCCCCAGCATTTT
CDR3aa: CASSRGFGQPQHF

v_gene: TRBV19
d_gene: .
abundance: .
j_gene: TRBJ2-7
CDR3nt: TGTGCCAGTAGTAGCGGGACGTTATCTTACGAGCAGTACTTC
CDR3aa: CASSSGTLSYEQYF

v_gene: TRBV6-5
d_gene: .
abundance: .
j_gene: TRBJ1-5
CDR3nt: TGTGCCAGCAGTTACTCTGGGCCAGGGGGCAATCAGCCCCAGCATTTT
CDR3aa: CASSYSGPGGNQPQHF

v_gene: TRBV5-4
d_gene: .
abundance: .
j_gene: TRBJ2-2
CDR3nt: TGTGCCAGCACCTCACTAGTGTCAGGGGCCGGGGAGCTGTTTTTT
CDR3aa: CASTSLVSGAGELFF

v_gene: TRBV21-1
d_gene: .
abundance: .
j_gene: TRBJ2-7
CDR3nt: TGTGCCAGCAGGTACTACGAGCAGTACTTC
CDR3aa: CASRYYEQYF

v_gene: TRBV5-6
d_gene: .
abundance: .
j_gene: TRBJ2-7
CDR3nt: TGTGCCAGCAGGCTACAGGGCGGCTCCTACGAGCAGTACTTC
CDR3aa: CASRLQGGSYEQYF

v_gene: TRBV6-5
d_gene: TRBD2
abundance: .
j_gene: TRBJ2-5
CDR3nt: TGTGCCAGCGAGAGGACTAGCGGACTGGAGACCCAGTACTTC
CDR3aa: CASERTSGLETQYF

v_gene: TRBV6-5
d_gene: .
abundance: .
j_gene: TRBJ1-1
CDR3nt: TGTGCCACCCAACGGGGGATGTTGAACACTGAAGCTTTCTTT
CDR3aa: CATQRGMLNTEAFF

v_gene: TRBV3-1/TRBV3-2
d_gene: .
abundance: .
j_gene: TRBJ1-1
CDR3nt: TGTGCCAGCAGCCAAGAAGGGAGGTATAACACTGAAGCTTTCTTT
CDR3aa: CASSQEGRYNTEAFF

v_gene: TRBV30
d_gene: .
abundance: .
j_gene: TRBJ1-3
CDR3nt: TGTGCCTGGAGATTATCTGGAAACACCATATATTTT
CDR3aa: CAWRLSGNTIYF

v_gene: TRBV7-9
d_gene: TRBD1
abundance: .
j_gene: TRBJ2-7
CDR3nt: TGTGCCAGCAGCCAGTGGACAGGGGTTGACGAGCAGTACTTC
CDR3aa: CASSQWTGVDEQYF

v_gene: TRBV11-2
d_gene: TRBD1
abundance: .
j_gene: TRBJ2-1
CDR3nt: TGTGCCAGCAGCTCACAGGGGACACATGAGCAGTTCTTC
CDR3aa: CASSSQGTHEQFF

v_gene: TRBV7-6
d_gene: .
abundance: .
j_gene: TRBJ2-7
CDR3nt: TGTGCCAGCAGCTTAAGGGGGTCCTCCCTTCTGAGCGAGCAGTACTTC
CDR3aa: CASSLRGSSLLSEQYF

v_gene: TRBV14
d_gene: TRBD2
abundance: .
j_gene: TRBJ2-2
CDR3nt: TGTGCCAGCTCTTTTTGGGGACTAGGGACCGGGGAGCTGTTTTTT
CDR3aa: CASSFWGLGTGELFF

v_gene: TRBV5-4
d_gene: .
abundance: few
j_gene: TRBJ1-1
CDR3nt: TGTGCCAGCAGCGTCTGGGACAACCTCCTGGGCACTGAAGCTTTCTTT
CDR3aa: CASSVWDNLLGTEAFF

v_gene: TRBV7-9
d_gene: .
abundance: .
j_gene: TRBJ2-1
CDR3nt: TGTGCCAGCAGCTTAGACGGGAACTACAATGAGCAGTTCTTC
CDR3aa: CASSLDGNYNEQFF

v_gene: TRBV4-1
d_gene: TRBD2
abundance: .
j_gene: TRBJ2-6
CDR3nt: TGCGCCAGCAGCCAAGATAGGTTCCGGACTAGCTCTGGGGCCAACGTCCTGACTTTC
CDR3aa: CASSQDRFRTSSGANVLTF

v_gene: TRBV11-2
d_gene: .
abundance: .
j_gene: TRBJ1-1
CDR3nt: TGTGCCAGCAGCTTAGAGACAGGGAACACTGAAGCTTTCTTT
CDR3aa: CASSLETGNTEAFF

v_gene: TRBV18
d_gene: .
abundance: .
j_gene: TRBJ1-4
CDR3nt: TGTGCCAGCTCATACGAGGTGACGGTTACTAATGAAAAACTGTTTTTT
CDR3aa: CASSYEVTVTNEKLFF

v_gene: TRBV4-3
d_gene: TRBD2
abundance: .
j_gene: TRBJ2-1
CDR3nt: TGCGCCAGCAGCCAAGATTCCCGGGGGGGGTACAATGAGCAGTTCTTC
CDR3aa: CASSQDSRGGYNEQFF

v_gene: TRBV14
d_gene: .
abundance: once
j_gene: TRBJ1-5
CDR3nt: TGTGCCAGCAGCCAAGATTTAAATCAGCCCCAGCATTTT
CDR3aa: CASSQDLNQPQHF

v_gene: TRBV19
d_gene: TRBD1
abundance: once
j_gene: TRBJ2-7
CDR3nt: TGTGCCAGTAGTATGGGGGACAGGGCCCACGAGCAGTACTTC
CDR3aa: CASSMGDRAHEQYF

v_gene: TRBV2
d_gene: TRBD1
abundance: once
j_gene: TRBJ1-3
CDR3nt: TGTGCCAGCAGTCTCCGACAGGGGGGAAACACCATATATTTT
CDR3aa: CASSLRQGGNTIYF

v_gene: TRBV28
d_gene: TRBD1
abundance: once
j_gene: TRBJ1-6
CDR3nt: TGTGCCATAGGGACAGGGAAGAATAATTCACCCCTCCACTTT
CDR3aa: CAIGTGKNNSPLHF

v_gene: TRBV6-6
d_gene: TRBD1
abundance: once
j_gene: TRBJ2-1
CDR3nt: TGTGCCAGCAGTCCCCGGGACAGGGAGATTAATGAGCAGTTCTTC
CDR3aa: CASSPRDREINEQFF

v_gene: TRBV4-3
d_gene: .
abundance: .
j_gene: TRBJ1-3
CDR3nt: TGCGCCAGCAGCCAAGACAGTTTTTCTGGAAACACCATATATTTT
CDR3aa: CASSQDSFSGNTIYF

v_gene: TRBV10-3
d_gene: .
abundance: .
j_gene: TRBJ2-7
CDR3nt: TGTGCCATCAGTGAGGTGAGCTACGAGCAGTACTTC
CDR3aa: CAISEVSYEQYF

v_gene: TRBV11-2
d_gene: .
abundance: .
j_gene: TRBJ2-5
CDR3nt: TGTGCCAGCAGCCGACGGCGGCAGGGGACACAAGAGACCCAGTACTTC
CDR3aa: CASSRRRQGTQETQYF

v_gene: TRBV29-1
d_gene: .
abundance: .
j_gene: TRBJ2-7
CDR3nt: TGCAGCGTTGAAGGATGGGCCCCTCCTTACGAGCAGTACTTC
CDR3aa: CSVEGWAPPYEQYF

v_gene: TRBV27
d_gene: .
abundance: .
j_gene: TRBJ1-6
CDR3nt: TGTGCCAGCAGTTTAGGGACGGCCGGCGGGACGCCCCTCCACTTT
CDR3aa: CASSLGTAGGTPLHF

v_gene: TRBV5-1
d_gene: TRBD1
abundance: .
j_gene: TRBJ2-7
CDR3nt: TGCGCCAGCAGCTCCCAGGGGGCTAGCGAAGACGAGCAGTACTTC
CDR3aa: CASSSQGASEDEQYF

v_gene: TRBV3-1/TRBV3-2
d_gene: .
abundance: .
j_gene: TRBJ2-6
CDR3nt: TGTGCCAGCAGCCCGACTCGTTTGGCTTCTGGGGCCAACGTCCTGACTTTC
CDR3aa: CASSPTRLASGANVLTF

v_gene: TRBV27
d_gene: .
abundance: .
j_gene: TRBJ2-7
CDR3nt: TGTGCCAGCAGTTTATCGGGACATCTCTCCTACGAGCAGTACTTC
CDR3aa: CASSLSGHLSYEQYF

v_gene: TRBV30
d_gene: TRBD2
abundance: .
j_gene: TRBJ2-2
CDR3nt: TGTGCCTTAACACGACTAGCGGGAGCCGCGAACACCGGGGAGCTGTTTTTT
CDR3aa: CALTRLAGAANTGELFF

v_gene: TRBV24-1
d_gene: .
abundance: once
j_gene: TRBJ2-1
CDR3nt: TGTGCCACCAGTGATTTGCGCCGGGACAACGACAATGAGCAGTTCTTC
CDR3aa: CATSDLRRDNDNEQFF

v_gene: TRBV2
d_gene: TRBD2
abundance: .
j_gene: TRBJ2-3
CDR3nt: TGTGCCAGTGAGACTAGCGGGGGGGCGAATACGCAGTATTTT
CDR3aa: CASETSGGANTQYF